This entry lists 10 T cell receptor beta chains sequenced from one sample in a study of blood T cell repertoires in COVID-19. The data were produced by immunoSEQ multiplex PCR, yet TCRdb's version contains in-frame clones alone and is incomplete. Altogether about 330,000 clones are present, under 95% being singletons, with the ten largest covering around 18%. The source material was PBMCs or T cells enriched from blood (not recorded which). These receptors originate from a woman aged 25 to 45 who had recovered from COVID-19.

The chain uses TRBV3-1 (or the pseudogene TRBV3-2) and TRBJ1-3, with no clear D. V dropped 1 base and J dropped 8 bases, with 12 bases sitting between them. The CDR3 has 14 residues. CDR1 LGHDT and CDR2 YNNKEL come from the germline V gene (reference sequence). In DNA, the CDR3 is TGTGCCAGCAGCCAAGTGGGCCGGCGGGACACCATATATTTT. Translated: CASSQVGRRDTIYF.

The gene calls are TRBV5-6 and TRBJ2-6; 7 bases are a match to TRBD2. Per germline, CDR1 SGHDT and CDR2 YYEEEE. This CDR3 comprises 17 residues. The junction had 5 bases not matched to a gene; V was cut back by 2 bases and J by 0 bases. The CDR3 sequence: CASSFLGLISGANVLTF. The CDR3 coding sequence is TGTGCCAGCAGCTTCTTGGGACTAATCTCTGGGGCCAACGTCCTGACTTTC. Variable domain in full (rest from reference TRBV5-6 and TRBJ2-6): DAGVTQSPTHLIKTRGQQVTLRCSPKSGHDTVSWYQQALGQGPQFIFQYYEEEERQRGNFPDRFSGHQFPNYSSELNVNALLLGDSALYLCASSFLGLISGANVLTFGAGSRLTVL.

V gene TRBV24-1 combines with J gene TRBJ2-1; 8 bases line up with TRBD2. CDR3 length equals 14 residues. Germline V gene lookup returns CDR1 KGHDR and CDR2 SFDVKD. Trimming removed 4 bases from V and 5 bases from J; junction bases left unmatched: 3. In DNA, the CDR3 is TGTGCCACCAGTGACGGCGGGAGGAACAATGAGCAGTTCTTC. Protein: CATSDGGRNNEQFF.

CDR3 in amino acids: CASSVAGTSPGELFF. CDR3 DNA: TGTGCCAGCAGCGTAGCCGGGACTAGCCCCGGGGAGCTGTTTTTT. This rearrangement joins TRBV9 to TRBJ2-2, with 9 nucleotides matching TRBD2. The CDR3 covers 15 residues. Germline trimming cut 0 bases from V and 6 bases from J; bases unmatched to any gene: 3. Germline CDR1 reads SGDLS; CDR2 reads YYNGEE. The full variable domain, rest sourced from reference TRBV9 and TRBJ2-2, is DSGVTQTPKHLITATGQRVTLRCSPRSGDLSVYWYQQSLDQGLQFLIQYYNGEERAKGNILERFSAQQFPDLHSELNLSSLELGDSALYFCASSVAGTSPGELFFGEGSRLTVL.

The chain recombines TRBV11-3 with TRBJ2-5; no definite D call. The germline V and J ends were trimmed by 9 bases and 3 bases, with 14 bases remaining between them. The CDR3 covers 13 residues. The germline CDR1 and CDR2 sequences are SGHNT and YENEEA. CDR3 sequence: CASGNRVKETQYF. For the CDR3, the DNA is TGTGCCAGTGGAAATCGGGTGAAAGAGACCCAGTACTTC.

CDR3 DNA sequence: TGTGCCAGCAGCCCCAGAAGTTCCAGCGGGAGTAGCAATACGCAGTATTTT. Encoded protein: CASSPRSSSGSSNTQYF. The chain uses TRBV7-2 and TRBJ2-3, with 8 bases matching TRBD2. The CDR3 extends over 17 amino acids. With V trimmed by 5 bases and J by 7 bases, 17 bases remained unmatched. The germline V gene has CDR1 SGHTA and CDR2 FQGNSA.

The rearrangement links TRBV27 to TRBJ1-5, with TRBD1 matching over 8 bases. The length of the CDR3 is 16 residues. Per germline, CDR1 MNHEY and CDR2 SMNVEV (reference sequence). After removal of 2 bases from V and 5 bases from J, the junction contained 8 bases not matched to a gene. CDR3 loop: CASSLLGQGVHQPQHF. The CDR3 DNA is TGTGCCAGCAGTTTACTCGGACAGGGCGTTCATCAGCCCCAGCATTTT.

J is TRBJ1-5 and V is TRBV28; 7 positions agree with TRBD1. The J segment lost 4 bases and the V segment lost 5 bases, leaving 11 bases of the junction unmatched. Germline CDR1 and CDR2: MDHEN and SYDVKM. CDR3 length: 16 residues. The CDR3 protein is CASSRPGTAPNQPQHF. DNA of the CDR3: TGTGCCAGCAGTCGACCGGGGACAGCTCCTAATCAGCCCCAGCATTTT.

The CDR3 nucleotides read TGTGCCAGCTCACCAGACAGGTATCCCAATCAGCCCCAGCATTTT. This gives the protein CASSPDRYPNQPQHF. The J gene is TRBJ1-5, the V gene TRBV18; a weak D match, TRBD1 (6 bases). Germline V gives CDR1 KGHSH, CDR2 LQKENI. Trimming cost V 2 bases and J 3 bases, with 11 bases left between them. The CDR3 has 15 residues.

The chain couples TRBV28 to TRBJ1-1; no clear D. The germline V gene encodes CDR1 MDHEN and CDR2 SYDVKM. CDR3 length: 15 amino acids. The CDR3 sequence: CVARVAASRYTEAFF. As DNA, the CDR3 is TGTGTAGCTCGAGTGGCCGCCTCGAGATACACTGAAGCTTTCTTT.